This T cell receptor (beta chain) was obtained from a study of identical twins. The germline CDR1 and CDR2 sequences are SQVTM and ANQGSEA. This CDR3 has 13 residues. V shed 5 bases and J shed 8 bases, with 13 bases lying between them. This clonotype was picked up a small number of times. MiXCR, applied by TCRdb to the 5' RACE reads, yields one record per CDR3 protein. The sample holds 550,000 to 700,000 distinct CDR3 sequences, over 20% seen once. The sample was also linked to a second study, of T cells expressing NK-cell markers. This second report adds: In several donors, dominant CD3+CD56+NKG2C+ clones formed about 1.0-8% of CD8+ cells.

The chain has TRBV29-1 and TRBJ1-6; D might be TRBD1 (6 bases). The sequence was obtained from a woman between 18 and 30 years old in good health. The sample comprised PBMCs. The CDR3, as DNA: TGCAGCGTTCGACAGGCTGGGGATTCACCCCTCCACTTT. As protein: CSVRQAGDSPLHF.